The 3 T cell receptor beta chains reported below all come from one sample, sequenced in a study of T-cell reconstitution after alpha-beta-depleted transplantation in children. The library targeted TCRbeta and was prepared with unique molecular identifiers. TCRdb re-called the PCR reads through MiXCR, storing one row per CDR3 protein. This sample has over 120,000 distinct CDR3 sequences, with about 9% found just once. Sample: PBMCs, mostly from graft donor cells, taken 180 days after TCRalphabeta/CD19-depleted stem cell transplant. Receptors originate from a female patient between 2 and 15 years old who had a stem cell transplant for congenital amegakaryocytic thrombocytopenia, so the T cells may come from the graft donor.

This clonotype was observed at least ten times. This chain connects TRBV3-1 to TRBJ1-4; unclear D gene. This CDR3 has 15 amino acids. Germline-derived CDR1 and CDR2 are LGHDT and YNNKEL (reference sequence). Trimming took off 0 bases at V and 4 bases at J, with 9 bases between the two ends. As DNA, the CDR3 is TGTGCCAGCAGCCAAGAGTTGGTTTATAATGAAAAACTGTTTTTT. As protein: CASSQELVYNEKLFF.

A single count supports this clonotype. A read error may produce the germline difference seen at one junction end. V usage is TRBV20-1 and J usage is TRBJ2-6, with 9 bases aligning to TRBD1. Germline V gives CDR1 DFQATT, CDR2 SNEGSKA (reference sequence). CDR3 length: 17 residues. CDR3 in amino acids: CSARGDREGSGADVLTF. The CDR3 DNA follows: TGCAGTGCTAGGGGGGACAGGGAAGGTTCTGGGGCCGACGTCCTGACTTTC.

V gene TRBV12-3 or TRBV12-4 combines with J gene TRBJ2-7; D might be TRBD1 or TRBD2, each matching 5 bases. V was pared by 6 bases and J by 6 bases, with 24 bases between. This CDR3 has 16 residues. The CDR3 here is CASRRTIRDPLGEQYF. The CDR3 DNA follows: TGTGCCAGCAGGAGAACTATACGGGACCCGTTGGGCGAGCAGTACTTC.